Listed below are T cell receptor beta chains from one sample, sequenced in a study of cytomegalovirus exposure and HLA in healthy donors. Here immunoSEQ multiplex PCR was the method, and the copy in TCRdb shows in-frame clones only, minus some. The data show about 130,000 clones, 83% seen once. Specimen: PBMCs. These receptors were taken from a woman aged 40 to 55 in good health and CMV-seropositive. The CDR3 runs from the conserved cysteine through the conserved F or W. Each record gives: D gene, J gene, V gene, clone size, CDR3 protein, CDR3 DNA. The D gene is left open where the match is weak. The size entry is marked missing in some rows and otherwise reads once, few, many or a size class.

.	TRBJ2-3	TRBV7-7	.	CASSLSGGVTDTQYF	TGTGCTAGCAGCTTGAGCGGAGGAGTCACAGATACGCAGTATTTT
.	TRBJ1-1	TRBV7-9	.	CASSLEGVDTEAFF	TGTGCCAGCAGCTTAGAGGGGGTGGACACTGAAGCTTTCTTT
TRBD2	TRBJ2-3	TRBV10-1	.	CASSLGLAGGDTQYF	TGCGCCAGCAGTCTCGGACTAGCGGGAGGGGATACGCAGTATTTT
.	TRBJ2-7	TRBV7-9	.	CASSLDRIYEQYF	TGTGCCAGCAGCTTAGACAGAATCTACGAGCAGTACTTC
TRBD2	TRBJ2-1	TRBV6-5	.	CASSRLAGGNEQFF	TGTGCCAGCAGCAGACTAGCGGGAGGGAATGAGCAGTTCTTC
TRBD2	TRBJ2-1	TRBV30	.	CAWSPRLAGDRNEQFF	TGTGCCTGGAGTCCACGACTAGCGGGAGATCGGAATGAGCAGTTCTTC
TRBD1	TRBJ2-6	TRBV5-1	.	CASSLVGQASSGANVLTF	TGCGCCAGCAGCTTGGTCGGACAGGCCTCCTCTGGGGCCAACGTCCTGACTTTC
TRBD2	TRBJ2-7	TRBV5-1	.	CASSSEGVAGRGDEQYF	TGCGCCAGCAGCTCGGAGGGAGTAGCGGGACGAGGGGACGAGCAGTACTTC
TRBD1	TRBJ1-2	TRBV7-9	.	CASSLLRQGNNYGYTF	TGTGCCAGCAGCTTACTACGACAGGGGAATAACTATGGCTACACCTTC
TRBD1	TRBJ2-7	TRBV6-1	.	CASLRDRVSYEQYF	TGTGCCAGCCTCCGGGACAGGGTCTCCTACGAGCAGTACTTC
.	TRBJ1-6	TRBV5-8	few	CASSRATGSTYNSPLHF	TGTGCCAGCAGCCGCGCCACAGGGAGTACCTATAATTCACCCCTCCACTTT
TRBD2	TRBJ2-1	TRBV11-2	.	CASSFLFSGRYNEQFF	TGTGCCAGCAGCTTCCTGTTTAGCGGGAGATACAATGAGCAGTTCTTC
.	TRBJ2-7	TRBV5-4	.	CASSLVIQRDEQYF	TGTGCCAGCAGCTTAGTCATACAGAGGGACGAGCAGTACTTC
.	TRBJ2-5	TRBV7-7	.	CASSLSLSTGGVEETQYF	TGTGCTAGCAGCTTATCCTTATCGACAGGCGGAGTTGAAGAGACCCAGTACTTC
.	TRBJ1-1	TRBV13	.	CASSLGGLANTEAFF	TGTGCCAGCAGCTTAGGGGGACTGGCGAACACTGAAGCTTTCTTT
.	TRBJ1-2	TRBV10-3	.	CAISGLGGYGYTF	TGTGCCATCAGTGGGCTTGGAGGCTATGGCTACACCTTC
TRBD2	TRBJ2-2	TRBV10-3	.	CAISDPSGRIGGELFF	TGTGCCATCAGTGATCCAAGCGGGAGGATCGGCGGGGAGCTGTTTTTT
.	TRBJ2-1	TRBV6-6	.	CASSYGYRDNEQFF	TGTGCCAGCAGTTACGGGTACAGGGACAATGAGCAGTTCTTC
TRBD2	TRBJ2-1	TRBV19	.	CASSTSGSLHNEQFF	TGTGCCAGTAGTACTAGCGGGAGCCTCCACAATGAGCAGTTCTTC
.	TRBJ1-2	TRBV9	.	CASSVGQGNYGYTF	TGTGCCAGCAGCGTAGGCCAGGGGAACTATGGCTACACCTTC
.	TRBJ1-1	TRBV28	.	CASSLEGTMNTEAFF	TGTGCCAGCAGTTTGGAGGGGACCATGAACACTGAAGCTTTCTTT
.	TRBJ2-2	TRBV13	.	CASSRPNTGELFF	TGTGCCAGCAGTCGTCCGAACACCGGGGAGCTGTTTTTT
TRBD2	TRBJ2-2	TRBV27	.	CATKGFGRAGGELFF	TGTGCCACCAAAGGTTTCGGGAGGGCCGGCGGGGAGCTGTTTTTT
.	TRBJ2-1	TRBV30	once	CAWRERYNEQFF	TGTGCCTGGAGGGAGCGGTACAATGAGCAGTTCTTC
.	TRBJ2-1	TRBV7-9	.	CASSLASSTPTLFF	TGTGCCAGCAGCTTAGCGTCGTCGACACCCACGCTGTTCTTC
.	TRBJ2-7	TRBV4-1	.	CASSHGTRASFTYEQYF	TGCGCCAGCAGCCACGGGACACGGGCCAGCTTTACCTACGAGCAGTACTTC
TRBD2	TRBJ2-7	TRBV2	.	CASRELTGREGEQYF	TGTGCCAGCAGGGAACTGACAGGGCGGGAGGGTGAGCAGTACTTC
.	TRBJ2-1	TRBV2	.	CASTGVALSLGNEQFF	TGTGCCAGCACAGGAGTAGCGTTAAGCCTAGGCAATGAGCAGTTCTTC
.	TRBJ2-5	TRBV5-6	.	CASSLFGETQYF	TGTGCCAGCAGCCTGTTCGGGGAGACCCAGTACTTC
TRBD2	TRBJ2-1	TRBV19	.	CASSIGLAIDEQFF	TGTGCCAGTAGTATAGGACTAGCGATAGATGAGCAGTTCTTC
.	TRBJ1-3	TRBV25-1	.	CASSLPGGNTIYF	TGTGCCAGCAGTCTGCCAGGGGGAAACACCATATATTTT
.	TRBJ2-1	TRBV5-1	.	CASRLPEINEQFF	TGCGCCAGCAGGCTTCCGGAGATTAATGAGCAGTTCTTC
.	TRBJ2-7	TRBV11-2	.	CASSLAGRHEQYF	TGTGCCAGCAGCTTGGCAGGGCGTCACGAGCAGTACTTC
TRBD1	TRBJ1-6	TRBV6-1	.	CASNRTGGNSPLHF	TGTGCCAGCAATCGGACAGGGGGTAATTCACCCCTCCACTTT
.	TRBJ1-3	TRBV30	.	CALWVGGSGNTIYF	TGTGCCCTGTGGGTCGGGGGGTCTGGAAACACCATATATTTT
TRBD2	TRBJ2-1	TRBV27	.	CASSLLAGTEQFF	TGTGCCAGCAGTTTATTAGCGGGAACTGAGCAGTTCTTC
TRBD1	TRBJ1-5	TRBV7-9	.	CASSLVLQGRWRPQHF	TGTGCCAGCAGCTTAGTATTACAGGGGAGGTGGAGGCCCCAGCATTTT
.	TRBJ2-7	TRBV28	.	CASSLYRGGYEQYF	TGTGCCAGCAGTTTATACAGGGGAGGTTACGAGCAGTACTTC
.	TRBJ1-1	TRBV9	.	CASSPAGGAEAFF	TGTGCCAGCAGCCCTGCGGGGGGAGCTGAAGCTTTCTTT
TRBD1	TRBJ2-1	TRBV27	.	CASRTSGGNEQFF	TGTGCCAGCAGAACCTCAGGGGGCAATGAGCAGTTCTTC
TRBD1	TRBJ1-2	TRBV30	.	CAWSINWGTGGNGYGYTF	TGTGCCTGGAGTATAAACTGGGGGACAGGGGGAAACGGCTATGGCTACACCTTC